This T cell receptor (beta chain) was identified during a study of cytomegalovirus exposure and HLA in healthy donors. Germline CDR1 SGHTS, CDR2 YDEGEE. V lost 0 bases and J lost 0, with 11 bases in between. The length of the CDR3 is 16 residues. About this clone itself: Its specificity is not known.

PCR employed 60 Vbeta and 13 Jbeta primers. Produced via immunoSEQ multiplex PCR; TCRdb's table is partial and in-frame only. The ten most abundant clones cover 2.4% of a sample with about 70,000 clones. Overall study findings and caveats: Presence/absence analysis assumed near-uniform sequencing depth across donors. Most TCR beta V segments were productive about 87% or about 30% of the time in an earlier analysis. HLA allele associations emerged for around 15,000 TCR beta sequences in a later analysis, at 0.05 false discovery rate.

The chain recombines TRBV5-8 with TRBJ2-3, with D tentatively TRBD2 (6 bases). The TCR sequence derives from a female donor in good health and CMV-seropositive. Input material: PBMCs. Here the CDR3 reads CASSLDRGSSTDTQYF. The DNA of the CDR3 is TGTGCCAGCAGCTTGGACCGGGGGTCTAGCACAGATACGCAGTATTTT. Using reference TRBV5-8 and TRBJ2-3 for the parts outside the CDR3, the full variable domain is EAGVTQSPTHLIKTRGQQATLRCSPISGHTSVYWYQQALGLGLQFLLWYDEGEERNRGNFPPRFSGRQFPNYSSELNVNALELEDSALYLCASSLDRGSSTDTQYFGPGTRLTVL.